The text below deals with one T cell receptor beta chain. Its antigen is unknown. Production of TCR cDNA was by 5'RACE template switching, which also added a universal primer site and UMIs. TCRdb used MiXCR to reprocess the 5' RACE reads, holding one entry per CDR3 protein. The sample has 450,000 to 600,000 distinct CDR3 sequences; about 17% are singletons. This CDR3 region has 15 residues. V lost 3 bases and J lost 1, with 15 bases in between. CDR1 SQVTM and CDR2 ANQGSEA come from the germline V gene. The data originate from a study of T cells after yellow fever vaccination. Study-wide background: Each low-cell-number fraction was prepared by means of SMART-Seq v4 Ultra Low Input.

Whole-study results and caveats: It was a small share of clonotypes that appeared in both CD4 and CD8 compartments. Subsequent booster samples again held most clones from primary vaccination (96% CD4, 85% to 90% CD8).

The rearrangement links TRBV29-1 to TRBJ1-1; tentative D call: TRBD1 (6 bases). The sequence was collected from a young man who received the YFV17D yellow fever vaccine. Sequences were derived from PBMCs, sampled about 5 days after the first yellow fever vaccination. DNA for the CDR3: TGCAGCGTTGAGCCCCAGGGGACGGGGAACACTGAAGCTTTCTTT. Its translation is CSVEPQGTGNTEAFF.